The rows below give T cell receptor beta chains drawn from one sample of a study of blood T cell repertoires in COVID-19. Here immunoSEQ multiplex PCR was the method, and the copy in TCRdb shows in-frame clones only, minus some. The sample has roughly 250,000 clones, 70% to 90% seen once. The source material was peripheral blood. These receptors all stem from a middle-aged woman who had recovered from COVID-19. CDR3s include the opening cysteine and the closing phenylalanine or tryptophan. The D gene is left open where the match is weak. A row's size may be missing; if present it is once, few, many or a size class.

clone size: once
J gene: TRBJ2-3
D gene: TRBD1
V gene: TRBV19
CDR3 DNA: TGTGCCAGTAGTATCACAGCCGGGACAGGGACAGATACGCAGTATTTT
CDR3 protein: CASSITAGTGTDTQYF

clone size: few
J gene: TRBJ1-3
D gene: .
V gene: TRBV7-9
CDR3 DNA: TGTGCCAGCAGCAGCCGACAGCCCCTCCACTCTGGAAACACCATATATTTT
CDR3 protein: CASSSRQPLHSGNTIYF

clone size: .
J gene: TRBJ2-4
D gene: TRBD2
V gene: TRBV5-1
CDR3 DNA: TGCGCCAGCAGCTCCCAGGGCGGGAGAGTTCACATTCAGTACTTC
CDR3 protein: CASSSQGGRVHIQYF

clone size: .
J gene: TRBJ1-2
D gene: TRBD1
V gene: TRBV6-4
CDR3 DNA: TGTGCCAGCAGTGACTCGATTTCCCCGCAGAGACAGGGCCCCCATTATGGCTACACCTTC
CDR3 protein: CASSDSISPQRQGPHYGYTF

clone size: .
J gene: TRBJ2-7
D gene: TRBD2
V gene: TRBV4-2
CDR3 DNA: TGTGCCAGCAGCCAAGAAGGGGCCAAGCGGGGCGAGCAGTACTTC
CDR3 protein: CASSQEGAKRGEQYF

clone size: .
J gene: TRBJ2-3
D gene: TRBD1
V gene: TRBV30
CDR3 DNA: TGTGCCTGGAGGGGGGGTGGACAGGGTCGCGCAGATACGCAGTATTTT
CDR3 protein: CAWRGGGQGRADTQYF

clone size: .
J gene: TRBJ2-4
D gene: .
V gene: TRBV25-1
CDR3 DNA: TGTGCCAGCAGTGATAGGTCAAGCGGTCTCCTGCGGAAAAACATTCAGTACTTC
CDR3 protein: CASSDRSSGLLRKNIQYF

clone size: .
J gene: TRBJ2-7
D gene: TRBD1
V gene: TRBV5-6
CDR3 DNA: TGTGCCAGCAACCTACCAGGGGGAAGCTACGAGCAGTACTTC
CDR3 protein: CASNLPGGSYEQYF

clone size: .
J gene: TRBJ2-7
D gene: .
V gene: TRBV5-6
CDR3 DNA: TGTGCCAGCAGCGGGCGTGGACAGCCTTCTTCCTACGAGCAGTACTTC
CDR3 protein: CASSGRGQPSSYEQYF

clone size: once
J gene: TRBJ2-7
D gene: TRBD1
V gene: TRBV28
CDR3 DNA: TGTGCCAGCAGTTTGGGACAGGGGGTGGTCGAGCAGTACTTC
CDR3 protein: CASSLGQGVVEQYF

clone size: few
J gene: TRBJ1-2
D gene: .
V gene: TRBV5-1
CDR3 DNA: TGCGCCAGCAGCTTGGCCACGGGGACAACCCGTGGCTACACCTTC
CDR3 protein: CASSLATGTTRGYTF

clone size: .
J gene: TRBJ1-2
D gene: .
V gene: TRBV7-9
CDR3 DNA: TGTGCCAGCAGCTTAAACAGTATTTATGGCTACACCTTC
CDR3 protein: CASSLNSIYGYTF

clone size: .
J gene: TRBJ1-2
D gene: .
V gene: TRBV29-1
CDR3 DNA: TGCAGCGTTGAAGATCTTCGGGGGGGCTACACCTTC
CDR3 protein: CSVEDLRGGYTF

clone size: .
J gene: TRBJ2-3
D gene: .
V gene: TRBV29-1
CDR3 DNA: TGCAGCGCCGGAGGAAGCACAGATACGCAGTATTTT
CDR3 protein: CSAGGSTDTQYF

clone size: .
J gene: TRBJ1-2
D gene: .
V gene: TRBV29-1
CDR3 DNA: TGCAGCGCCGCGGTGGCCGGCAGGGGCTATGGCTACACCTTC
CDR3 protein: CSAAVAGRGYGYTF

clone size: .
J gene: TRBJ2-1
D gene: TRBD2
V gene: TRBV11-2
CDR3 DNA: TGTGCCAGCAGCCGTGGGACTAGCGGGGTCTCCTACAATGAGCAGTTCTTC
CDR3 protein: CASSRGTSGVSYNEQFF

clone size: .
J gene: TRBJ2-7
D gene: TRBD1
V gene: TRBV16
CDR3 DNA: TGTGCCAGCAGCCAAGACAGGGGGAGCTCCTACGAGCAGTACTTC
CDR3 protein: CASSQDRGSSYEQYF

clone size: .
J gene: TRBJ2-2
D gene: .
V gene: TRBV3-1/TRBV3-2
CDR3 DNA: TGTGCCAGCAGCCCATTCGTCAACAGGGCAGTGAACACCGGGGAGCTGTTTTTT
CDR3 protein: CASSPFVNRAVNTGELFF

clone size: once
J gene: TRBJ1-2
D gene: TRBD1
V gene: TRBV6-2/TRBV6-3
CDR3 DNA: TGTGCCAGCAGCCCTGGCCGGGACAGGGTGTCCTATGGCTACACCTTC
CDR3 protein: CASSPGRDRVSYGYTF

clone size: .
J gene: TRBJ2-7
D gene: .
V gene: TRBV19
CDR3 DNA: TGTGCCAGTAGTATCCAGCGGGCCGCTGCCTACGAGCAGTACTTC
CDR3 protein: CASSIQRAAAYEQYF

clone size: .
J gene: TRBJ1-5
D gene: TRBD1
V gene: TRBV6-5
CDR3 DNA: TGTGCCAGCAGTCCCGACAGGGTCGTCAATCAGCCCCAGCATTTT
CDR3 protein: CASSPDRVVNQPQHF

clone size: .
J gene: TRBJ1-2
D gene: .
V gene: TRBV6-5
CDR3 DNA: TGTGCCAGCAGTTACGTACTCGGACAGCCTAACTATGGCTACACCTTC
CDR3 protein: CASSYVLGQPNYGYTF

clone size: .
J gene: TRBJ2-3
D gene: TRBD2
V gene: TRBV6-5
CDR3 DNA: TGTGCCAGCACTTGGACTAGCTCAGATACGCAGTATTTT
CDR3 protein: CASTWTSSDTQYF

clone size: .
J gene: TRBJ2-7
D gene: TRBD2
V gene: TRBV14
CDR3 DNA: TGTGCCAGCAGCCAAATAGCGGGGATACGGGAGCAGTACTTC
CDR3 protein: CASSQIAGIREQYF

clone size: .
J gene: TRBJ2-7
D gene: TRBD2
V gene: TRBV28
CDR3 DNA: TGTGCCAGCAGTCCCGAGAGCGGGGGGGTCTACGAGCAGTACTTC
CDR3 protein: CASSPESGGVYEQYF

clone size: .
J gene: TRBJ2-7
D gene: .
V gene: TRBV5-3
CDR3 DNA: TGTGCCAGAAGCTTAAGCGGTTACGAGCAGTACTTC
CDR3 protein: CARSLSGYEQYF

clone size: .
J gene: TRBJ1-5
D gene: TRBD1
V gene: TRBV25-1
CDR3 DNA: TGTGCCAGCAGTGAAGGGACAGGCAATCAGCCCCAGCATTTT
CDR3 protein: CASSEGTGNQPQHF

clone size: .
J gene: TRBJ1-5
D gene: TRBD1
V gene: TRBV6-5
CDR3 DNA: TGTGCCAGCAGTTCCAGACAGGGAGATCAGCCCCAGCATTTT
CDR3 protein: CASSSRQGDQPQHF

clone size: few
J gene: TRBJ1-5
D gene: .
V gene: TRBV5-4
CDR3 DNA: TGTGCCAGCAGCCGTTCAGGGAACAATCAGCCCCAGCATTTT
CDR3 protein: CASSRSGNNQPQHF

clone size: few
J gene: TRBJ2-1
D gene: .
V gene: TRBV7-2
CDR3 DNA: TGTGCCAGCAGCTTAGCGGCGGGGTGCTATGAGCAGTTCTTC
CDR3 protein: CASSLAAGCYEQFF

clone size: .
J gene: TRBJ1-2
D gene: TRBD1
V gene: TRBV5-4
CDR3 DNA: TGTGCCAGCAGCATACCGGGACAGGGCTATGGCTACACCTTC
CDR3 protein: CASSIPGQGYGYTF

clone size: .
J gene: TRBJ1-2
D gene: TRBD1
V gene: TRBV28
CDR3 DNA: TGTGCCAGCAGTTTAGTGAGGGGGCCGGGCTATGGCTACACCTTC
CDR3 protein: CASSLVRGPGYGYTF

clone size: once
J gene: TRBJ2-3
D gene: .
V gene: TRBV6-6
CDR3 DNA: TGTGCCAGCAGTTACGAGAAAGGGGTCCCAGATACGCAGTATTTT
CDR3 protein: CASSYEKGVPDTQYF

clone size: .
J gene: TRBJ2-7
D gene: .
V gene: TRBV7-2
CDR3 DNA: TGTGCCAGCAGCTTAGGGGGTAAGGCGACAGTCTACGAGCAGTACTTC
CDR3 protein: CASSLGGKATVYEQYF

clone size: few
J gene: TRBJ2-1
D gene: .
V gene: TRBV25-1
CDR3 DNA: TGTGCCAGCAGCGTCCGTGGAGTCAATGAGCAGTTCTTC
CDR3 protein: CASSVRGVNEQFF

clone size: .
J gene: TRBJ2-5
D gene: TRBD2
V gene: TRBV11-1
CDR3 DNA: TGTGCCAGCAGCTTACTGGCGGGGGGATGGCAAGAGACCCAGTACTTC
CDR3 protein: CASSLLAGGWQETQYF

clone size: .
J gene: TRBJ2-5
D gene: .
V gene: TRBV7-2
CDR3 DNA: TGTGCCAGCAGCTTAGTTACGGGGGGCCGAGGAGAGACCCAGTACTTC
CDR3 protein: CASSLVTGGRGETQYF

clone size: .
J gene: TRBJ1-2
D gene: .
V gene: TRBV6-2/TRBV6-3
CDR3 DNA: TGTGCCAGCAGTTACTCTACTCAACCCTATGGCTACACCTTC
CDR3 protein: CASSYSTQPYGYTF

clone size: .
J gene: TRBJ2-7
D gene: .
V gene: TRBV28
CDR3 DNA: TGTGCCAGCAGGGGGGACTTCTCCGAGCAGTACTTC
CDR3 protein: CASRGDFSEQYF

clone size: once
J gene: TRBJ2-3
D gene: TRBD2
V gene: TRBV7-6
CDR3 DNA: TGTGCCAGCAGCTTGGAAAGCGGGGGACTTGGCACAGATACGCAGTATTTT
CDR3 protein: CASSLESGGLGTDTQYF

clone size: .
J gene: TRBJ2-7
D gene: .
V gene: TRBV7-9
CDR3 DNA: TGTGCCAGCAGCTTAGAAGTGAGGGCCGAGCAGTACTTC
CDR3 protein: CASSLEVRAEQYF

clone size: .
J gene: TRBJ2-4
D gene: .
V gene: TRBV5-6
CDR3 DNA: TGTGCCAGCAGCCTCCCTGGGGGGAACCCCAAAAACATTCAGTACTTC
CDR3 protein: CASSLPGGNPKNIQYF

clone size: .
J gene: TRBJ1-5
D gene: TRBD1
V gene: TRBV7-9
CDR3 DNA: TGTGCCAGCAGCTGGGGGACAGGGGATAGCAATCAGCCCCAGCATTTT
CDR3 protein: CASSWGTGDSNQPQHF

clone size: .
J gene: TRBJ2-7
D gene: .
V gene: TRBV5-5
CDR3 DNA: TGTGCCAGCAGCTTTTTCGTGTACGAGCAGTACTTC
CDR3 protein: CASSFFVYEQYF

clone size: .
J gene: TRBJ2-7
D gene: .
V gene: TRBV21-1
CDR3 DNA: TGTGCCACCCCGAAGGGACAGCACTCCTACGAGCAGTACTTC
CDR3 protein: CATPKGQHSYEQYF

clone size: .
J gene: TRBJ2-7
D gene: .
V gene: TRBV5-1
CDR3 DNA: TGCGCCAGCAGCCAGGACTACGAGCAGTACTTC
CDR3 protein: CASSQDYEQYF

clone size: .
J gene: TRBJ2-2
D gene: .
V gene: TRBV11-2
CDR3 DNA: TGTGCCAGCAGCCCTACAGGGATAACCGGGGAGCTGTTTTTT
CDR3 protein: CASSPTGITGELFF

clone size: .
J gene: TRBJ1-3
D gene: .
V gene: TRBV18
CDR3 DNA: TGTGCCAGCTCACCAGGGCAGGGCCTAAGCTCTGGAAACACCATATATTTT
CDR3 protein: CASSPGQGLSSGNTIYF